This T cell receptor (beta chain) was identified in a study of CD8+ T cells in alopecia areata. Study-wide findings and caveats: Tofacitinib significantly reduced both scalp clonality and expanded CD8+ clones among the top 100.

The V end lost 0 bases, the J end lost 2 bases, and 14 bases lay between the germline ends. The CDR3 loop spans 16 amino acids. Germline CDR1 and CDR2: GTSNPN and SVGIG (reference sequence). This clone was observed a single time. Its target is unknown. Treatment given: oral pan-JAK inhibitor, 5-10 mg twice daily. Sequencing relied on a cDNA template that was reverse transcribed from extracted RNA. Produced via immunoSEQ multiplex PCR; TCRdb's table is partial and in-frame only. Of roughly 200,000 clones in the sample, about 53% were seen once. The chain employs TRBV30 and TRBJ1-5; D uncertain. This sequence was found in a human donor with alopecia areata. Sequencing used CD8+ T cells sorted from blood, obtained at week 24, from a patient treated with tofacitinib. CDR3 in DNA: TGTGCCTGGAGTGTGGGAGGGTACCTCCGCAATCAGCCCCAGCATTTT. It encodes CAWSVGGYLRNQPQHF.